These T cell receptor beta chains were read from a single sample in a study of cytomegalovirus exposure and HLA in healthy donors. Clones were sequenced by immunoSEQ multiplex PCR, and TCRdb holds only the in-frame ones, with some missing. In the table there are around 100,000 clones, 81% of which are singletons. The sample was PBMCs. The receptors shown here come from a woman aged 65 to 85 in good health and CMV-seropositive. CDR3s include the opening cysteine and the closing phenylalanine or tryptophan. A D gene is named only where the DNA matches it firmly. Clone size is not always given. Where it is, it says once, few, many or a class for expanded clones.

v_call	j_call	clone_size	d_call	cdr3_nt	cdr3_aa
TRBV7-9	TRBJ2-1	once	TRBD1	TGTGCCAGCAGCCGGAGGGGAGGGACAGGGTCTTCGGATGAGCAGTTCTTC	CASSRRGGTGSSDEQFF
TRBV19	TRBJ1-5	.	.	TGTGCCAGTAGAGAGGACAAGCTACAGCCCCAGCATTTT	CASREDKLQPQHF
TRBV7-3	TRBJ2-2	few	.	TGTGCCAGCAGCTTATCGTTTTACACCGGGGAGCTGTTTTTT	CASSLSFYTGELFF
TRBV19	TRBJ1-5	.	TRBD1	TGTGCCAGTAGTAGAGTTAGGGACAGTAATAGCAATCAGCCCCAGCATTTT	CASSRVRDSNSNQPQHF
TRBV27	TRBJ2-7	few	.	TGTGCCAGCAGTTTGGGCAGGTCCCACGAGCAGTACTTC	CASSLGRSHEQYF
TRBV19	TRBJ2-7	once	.	TGTGCCAGTAGTTTCTCAGGGGGGCCTCCCTACGAGCAGTACTTC	CASSFSGGPPYEQYF
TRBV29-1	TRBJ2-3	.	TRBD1	TGCAGCGTCGGGGGACAGGGTAGCACAGATACGCAGTATTTT	CSVGGQGSTDTQYF
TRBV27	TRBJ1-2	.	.	TGTGCCAGCAGTTTATCGAGCCCAGGGGCCGGCTATGGCTACACCTTC	CASSLSSPGAGYGYTF
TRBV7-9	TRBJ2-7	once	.	TGTGCCAGCAGCTTAGCGAACTCTAACGAGCAGTACTTC	CASSLANSNEQYF
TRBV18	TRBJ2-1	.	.	TGTGCCAGCTCACCCGACTACTTATACAATGAGCAGTTCTTC	CASSPDYLYNEQFF
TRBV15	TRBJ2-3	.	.	TGTGCCACCAGCCTAGCCACAGATACGCAGTATTTT	CATSLATDTQYF
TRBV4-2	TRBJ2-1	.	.	TGTGCCAGCAGCCAACGAGCGTCCCCCGCATCCAATGAGCAGTTCTTC	CASSQRASPASNEQFF
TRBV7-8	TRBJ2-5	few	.	TGTGCCAGCAGCCGATGGGACGACAGGGAGGTGGAGACCCAGTACTTC	CASSRWDDREVETQYF
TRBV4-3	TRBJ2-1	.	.	TGCGCCAGCAGCCAAGGGGGAGTTGGTGAGCAGTTCTTC	CASSQGGVGEQFF
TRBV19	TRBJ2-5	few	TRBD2	TGTGCCAGTAGTCGCTATGGGAGCGGGAGGGAAGAGACCCAGTACTTC	CASSRYGSGREETQYF
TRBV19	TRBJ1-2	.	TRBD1	TGTGCCAGTAGTTTCACCGGGACAGACTATGGCTACACCTTC	CASSFTGTDYGYTF
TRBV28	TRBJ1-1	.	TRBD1	TGTGCCAGCAGTTTGGGGGGGACAGGGGGCTGGAACACTGAAGCTTTCTTT	CASSLGGTGGWNTEAFF
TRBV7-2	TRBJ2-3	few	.	TGTGCCAGCAGCTTTCTAGCGACAGACACAGATACGCAGTATTTT	CASSFLATDTDTQYF
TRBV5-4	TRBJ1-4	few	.	TGTGCCAGCAGCTTGGGGGGAGTCCTTAATGAAAAACTGTTTTTT	CASSLGGVLNEKLFF
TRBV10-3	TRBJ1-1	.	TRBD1	TGTGCCATCAGTTATGACAGGGCAGCTGAAGCTTTCTTT	CAISYDRAAEAFF
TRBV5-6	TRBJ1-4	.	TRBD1	TGTGCCAGCAGCTTCTTAAATTCCGGGACAGAAGGTGAAAAACTGTTTTTT	CASSFLNSGTEGEKLFF